These 6 T cell receptor beta chains were sequenced from one sample in a study of monozygotic twins with inflammatory bowel disease. For each CDR3 protein, TCRdb gives one entry from its re-call of the 5' RACE reads, without DNA. The table for this sample gives some 450,000 distinct CDR3 sequences. Input material: blood. All receptors derive from a human donor with ulcerative colitis or Crohn's disease, or a healthy co-twin of an affected twin (not recorded which).

The chain has TRBV5-1 and TRBJ1-1; no DNA is available, so the TRBD1 call from TCRdb remains unchecked. CDR1 is SGHRS and CDR2 is YFSETQ in the germline V gene. This CDR3 has 16 residues. Here the CDR3 reads CASSPGRTNMNTEAFF. Full variable domain (rest looked up from reference TRBV5-1 and TRBJ1-1): KAGVTQTPRYLIKTRGQQVTLSCSPISGHRSVSWYQQTPGQGLQFLFEYFSETQRNKGNFPGRFSGRQFSNSRSEMNVSTLELGDSALYLCASSPGRTNMNTEAFFGQGTRLTVV.

V gene TRBV20-1 combines with J gene TRBJ1-5. The CDR3 extends over 14 amino acids. Germline CDR1 reads DFQATT; CDR2 reads SNEGSKA (reference sequence). CDR3 protein: CSARVSGDYQPQHF.

The chain couples TRBV29-1 to TRBJ2-7; TCRdb proposes TRBD1, but this gene call is untestable without DNA. There are 14 residues in the CDR3. CDR1 is SQVTM and CDR2 is ANQGSEA in the germline V gene. The CDR3 protein is CSVLGQGASYEQYF.

This CDR3 is CASSLGQAQETQYF. V and J are TRBV18 and TRBJ2-5; as DNA is missing, the TRBD1 call by TCRdb cannot be tested. The V gene's germline CDR1 is KGHSH and CDR2 LQKENI. The CDR3 sequence is 14 residues long. The entire variable domain, with the rest obtained from reference TRBV18 and TRBJ2-5, is as follows: NAGVMQNPRHLVRRRGQEARLRCSPMKGHSHVYWYRQLPEEGLKFMVYLQKENIIDESGMPKERFSAEFPKEGPSILRIQQVVRGDSAAYFCASSLGQAQETQYFGPGTRLLVL.

The CDR3: CASSLAPGAGTEAFF. The chain couples TRBV7-6 to TRBJ1-1; the TCRdb call, TRBD1, lacks DNA for checking. Germline values: CDR1 SGHVS, CDR2 FNYEAQ. The CDR3 runs 15 residues.

The chain is built from TRBV3-1 and TRBJ1-1; TCRdb selects TRBD1, and the lack of DNA leaves this call unchecked. The CDR3 contains 14 residues. Germline V gene lookup returns CDR1 LGHDT and CDR2 YNNKEL (reference sequence). The CDR3 spells CASSQGTGGSEAFF. Using reference TRBV3-1 and TRBJ1-1 for the parts outside the CDR3, the full variable domain is DTAVSQTPKYLVTQMGNDKSIKCEQNLGHDTMYWYKQDSKKFLKIMFSYNNKELIINETVPNRFSPKSPDKAHLNLHINSLELGDSAVYFCASSQGTGGSEAFFGQGTRLTVV.